Listed here are 2 T cell receptor beta chains from one sample, sequenced in a study of cytomegalovirus exposure and HLA in healthy donors. This PCR relied on a set of 60 Vbeta primers and 13 Jbeta primers. Sequenced by immunoSEQ multiplex PCR; TCRdb stores in-frame clones only, minus some. This table lists fewer than 85,000 clones. Material for sequencing was PBMCs. These receptors all come from a man aged 45 to 65 in good health and CMV-seropositive.

The genes are TRBV29-1 and TRBJ1-1; 8 nucleotides align to TRBD1. V lost 4 bases and J lost 10; bases outside the gene matches: 11. Germline values: CDR1 SQVTM, CDR2 ANQGSEA. The CDR3 is 13 residues long. The CDR3 region is CSVVSPGTGSAFF. CDR3 bases: TGCAGCGTTGTATCCCCCGGGACAGGCTCAGCTTTCTTT.

This chain connects TRBV7-2 to TRBJ1-5; no firm D call. Trimming removed 3 bases at V and 9 bases at J, with 12 bases between. The CDR3 is 13 residues long. The germline V gene has CDR1 SGHTA and CDR2 FQGNSA. CDR3 region: CASSFPPVSPQHF. The CDR3 bases are TGTGCCAGCAGCTTTCCCCCGGTGTCGCCCCAGCATTTT.